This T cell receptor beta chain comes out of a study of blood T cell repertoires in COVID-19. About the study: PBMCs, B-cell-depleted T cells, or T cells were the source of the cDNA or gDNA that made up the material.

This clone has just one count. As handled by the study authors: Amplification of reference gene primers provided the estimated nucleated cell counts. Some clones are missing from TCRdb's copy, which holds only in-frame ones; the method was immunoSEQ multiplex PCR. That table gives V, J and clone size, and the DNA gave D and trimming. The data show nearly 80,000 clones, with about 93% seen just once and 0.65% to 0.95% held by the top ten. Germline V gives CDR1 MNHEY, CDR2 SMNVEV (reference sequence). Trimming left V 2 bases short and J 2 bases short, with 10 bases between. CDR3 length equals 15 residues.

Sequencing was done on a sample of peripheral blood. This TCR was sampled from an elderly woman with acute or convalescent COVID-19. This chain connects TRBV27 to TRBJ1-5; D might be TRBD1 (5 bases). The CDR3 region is CASSLGGSGNQPQHF. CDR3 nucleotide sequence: TGTGCCAGCAGTTTAGGGGGGTCGGGCAATCAGCCCCAGCATTTT.